This entry features one T cell receptor (beta chain) sequence. Clones were sequenced by immunoSEQ multiplex PCR, and TCRdb holds only the in-frame ones, with some missing. The table lists approximately 94,000 clones, 92% of them singletons, with about 1.8% in the top ten. The sample comes from a study of T cell changes during pregnancy in multiple sclerosis. The sample here was peripheral blood, taken after pregnancy. The clonotype was recovered from a female donor with multiple sclerosis, enrolled in a pregnancy study.

This chain's CDR3 is CASSQGPGGHHEQYF. The CDR3 DNA reads TGCGCCAGCAGCCAAGGACCTGGGGGACATCACGAGCAGTACTTC. The rearrangement links TRBV4-1 to TRBJ2-7, with D possibly matching TRBD1 (6 bases). CDR1 and CDR2 from the germline V gene are MGHRA and YSYEKL. The CDR3 sequence is 15 residues long. V lost 1 base to trimming and J lost 5 bases, with 15 bases between them.